Listed here is a single T cell receptor (beta chain). The record originates from a study of blood T cell repertoires in COVID-19. Looking at the study overall: COVID-19 samples, acute and convalescent, were from the United States, Italy and Spain. PBMCs, B-cell-depleted T cells, or T cells provided the cDNA or gDNA that made up the material.

Original analysis: Cell counts per sample came from amplifying reference gene primers. Sequencing was performed with immunoSEQ multiplex PCR; in TCRdb, only in-frame clones are kept and a portion is missing. The D gene and trimming were derived from the DNA, and the V and J assignments and clone size from that table. The sample consists of some 95,000 clones, 75% to 90% of them appearing once. The length of the CDR3 is 13 residues. V shed 1 base and J shed 2 bases, with 5 bases lying between them. CDR1 and CDR2 from the germline V gene are SGHTA and FQGNSA. Material: peripheral blood. This TCR derives from an elderly man with active or convalescent COVID-19. The chain has TRBV7-2 and TRBJ1-1; D uncertain. CDR3 in amino acids: CASSLGSNTEAFF. For the CDR3, the DNA is TGTGCCAGCAGCTTAGGCAGTAACACTGAAGCTTTCTTT.